This T cell receptor beta chain is from a study of blood T cell repertoires in COVID-19. Looking at the study overall: PBMCs, B-cell-depleted T cells, or T cells were the source of the cDNA or gDNA that made up the material.

CDR1 and CDR2 from the germline V gene are DFQATT and SNEGSKA (reference sequence). V lost 3 bases to trimming and J lost 2 bases, with 17 bases between them. The CDR3 length is 15 residues. Measured with immunoSEQ multiplex PCR; TCRdb has only the in-frame clones, and not every one. The data contain some 280,000 clones, 85% of them singletons. The rearrangement joins TRBV20-1 to TRBJ2-7; the D gene is possibly TRBD2 (6 bases). Sequencing was done on a sample of peripheral blood. The receptor comes from a woman between 50 and 59 years old with active or convalescent COVID-19. CDR3: CSASQPLAEPYEQYF. The CDR3 nucleotides read TGCAGTGCTAGTCAACCTTTAGCGGAGCCCTACGAGCAGTACTTC.